This T cell receptor beta chain was captured by sequencing in a study of tumor-infiltrating lymphocytes in primary liver carcinoma. CDR3 size: 15 residues. Germline CDR1 is SGHAT and CDR2 is FQNNGV. V lost 9 bases and J lost 6, with 22 bases in between. Note on this clonotype: The antigen is unknown.

Regarding the study as a whole: Whereas tumor region pairs overlapped more, tumor-adjacent and tumor-blood pairs overlapped less.

Synthesis of TCR beta cDNA was carried out from approximately 0.55 ug total RNA with a constant-region primer. Sequencing libraries for TCR beta derived from three nested multiplex PCR rounds that used slightly modified ARM-PCR. Forward primers for TRBV1-TRBV30 and a C-beta reverse primer served the first two PCR rounds, at about 10 cycles each. TCRdb processed the multiplex PCR reads anew with MiXCR; each CDR3 protein has one entry. The sample carries 100,000 or so distinct CDR3 sequences, approximately 82% recorded once. Investigators took RNA and DNA out together from 20-30 mg of unsorted bulk tissue.

The rearrangement uses TRBV11-2 and TRBJ2-3; D perhaps matches TRBD2 (6 bases). The source of this sequence is a middle-aged man with primary liver carcinoma and hepatitis B virus infection. The sequencing input was liver tumor tissue from sampling region 3. Subset specified: tumor region T3, left-lateral pole. CDR3 amino acids: CARSPPASGGDTQYF. As DNA, the CDR3 is TGTGCCAGAAGCCCCCCTGCGAGTGGGGGGGATACGCAGTATTTT.